Sequencing of this T cell receptor beta chain was carried out in a study of metastatic and nonmetastatic thyroid tumors. Across the study: From malignant and benign thyroid patients, repertoires in blood and in tumor or nodule tissue were compared.

TCRdb redid the clone calls on the PCR reads using MiXCR. The table lists more than 40,000 clones, under 4% of them singletons, with around 9.9% in the top ten. Germline V gives CDR1 MNHEY, CDR2 SVGEGT. V shed 1 base and J 5 bases; nucleotides not matched to a gene: 8. The CDR3 is made up of 17 amino acids. All patients were treatment-naive before thyroid surgery. Concerning this clone: The sample contains more than one DNA sequence encoding this CDR3.

The chain joins TRBV6-2 or TRBV6-3 to TRBJ2-2; 9 nucleotides match TRBD1. Sequencing input: blood. The TCR sequence derives from a female donor with papillary thyroid cancer or a benign thyroid nodule (not recorded which). Some clones in this sample may be carry-over from other donors' samples. CDR3 in amino acids: CASSYLRQGGQTGELFF. The CDR3 region has the DNA TGTGCCAGCAGTTACTTAAGACAGGGGGGTCAAACCGGGGAGCTGTTTTTT.